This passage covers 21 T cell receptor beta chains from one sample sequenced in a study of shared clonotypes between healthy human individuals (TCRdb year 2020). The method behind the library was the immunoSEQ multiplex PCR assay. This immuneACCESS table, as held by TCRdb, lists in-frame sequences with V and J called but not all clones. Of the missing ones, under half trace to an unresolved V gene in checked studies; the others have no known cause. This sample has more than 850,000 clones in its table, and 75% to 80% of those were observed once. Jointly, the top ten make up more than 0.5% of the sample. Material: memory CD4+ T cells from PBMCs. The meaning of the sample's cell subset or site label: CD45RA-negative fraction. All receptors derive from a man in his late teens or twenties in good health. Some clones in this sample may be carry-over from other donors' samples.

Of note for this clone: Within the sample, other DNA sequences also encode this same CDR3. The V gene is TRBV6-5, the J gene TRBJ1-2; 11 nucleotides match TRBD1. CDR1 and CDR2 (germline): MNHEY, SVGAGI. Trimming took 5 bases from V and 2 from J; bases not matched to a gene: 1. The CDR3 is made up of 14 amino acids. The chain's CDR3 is CASSRDRGNYGYTF. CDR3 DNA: TGTGCCAGCAGTCGGGACAGGGGGAACTATGGCTACACCTTC.

The CDR3 sequence is CASSAQGAEETQYF. CDR3 bases: TGCGCCAGCAGCGCTCAGGGGGCCGAAGAGACCCAGTACTTC. The chain uses TRBV5-1 and TRBJ2-5, with 8 bases matching TRBD1. The CDR3 totals 14 residues. The V gene's germline CDR1 is SGHRS and CDR2 YFSETQ. The V gene end was trimmed by 4 bases and the J gene end by 3 bases; junction bases not matched to a gene: 5.

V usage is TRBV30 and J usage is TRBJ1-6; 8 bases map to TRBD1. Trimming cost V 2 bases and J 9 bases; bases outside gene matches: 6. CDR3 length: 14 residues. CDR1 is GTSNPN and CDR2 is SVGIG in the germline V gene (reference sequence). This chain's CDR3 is CAWSLQGVGSPLHF. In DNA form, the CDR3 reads TGTGCCTGGAGTCTACAGGGGGTCGGTTCACCCCTCCACTTT.

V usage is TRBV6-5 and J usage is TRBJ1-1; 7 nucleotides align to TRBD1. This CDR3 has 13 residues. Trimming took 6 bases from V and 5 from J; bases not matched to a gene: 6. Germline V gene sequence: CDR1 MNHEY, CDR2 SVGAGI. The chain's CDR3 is CASRRTRGTEAFF. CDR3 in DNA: TGTGCCAGCAGGCGAACCAGGGGGACTGAAGCTTTCTTT.

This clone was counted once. The CDR3, as DNA: TGCGCCAGCAGCCGCCCGGAGGGATCGGTGCAAGAGACCCAGTACTTC. As protein: CASSRPEGSVQETQYF. The V and J genes are TRBV5-1 and TRBJ2-5; tentative D call: TRBD2 (6 bases). V lost 4 bases and J lost 2, with 18 bases in between. In germline, CDR1 is SGHRS, CDR2 YFSETQ. This CDR3 is 16 amino acids long.

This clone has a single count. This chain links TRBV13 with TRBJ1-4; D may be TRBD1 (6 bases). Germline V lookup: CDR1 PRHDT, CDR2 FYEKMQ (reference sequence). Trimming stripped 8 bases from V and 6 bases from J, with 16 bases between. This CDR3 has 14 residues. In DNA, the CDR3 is TGTGCCAGCGGTAAACAGGGTGGTGATGAAAAACTGTTTTTT. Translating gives CASGKQGGDEKLFF.

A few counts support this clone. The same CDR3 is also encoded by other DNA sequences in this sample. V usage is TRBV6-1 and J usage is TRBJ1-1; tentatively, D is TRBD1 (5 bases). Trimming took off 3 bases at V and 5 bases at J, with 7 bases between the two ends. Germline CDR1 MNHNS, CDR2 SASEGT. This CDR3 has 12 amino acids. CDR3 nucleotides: TGTGCCAGCAGTGACAGGGTAACTGAAGCTTTCTTT. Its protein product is CASSDRVTEAFF.

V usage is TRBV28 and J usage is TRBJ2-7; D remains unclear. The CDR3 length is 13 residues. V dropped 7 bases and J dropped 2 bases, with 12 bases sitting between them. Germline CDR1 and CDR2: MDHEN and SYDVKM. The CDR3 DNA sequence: TGTGCCAGCACCCTCGGAATCGCCTACGAGCAGTACTTC. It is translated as CASTLGIAYEQYF.

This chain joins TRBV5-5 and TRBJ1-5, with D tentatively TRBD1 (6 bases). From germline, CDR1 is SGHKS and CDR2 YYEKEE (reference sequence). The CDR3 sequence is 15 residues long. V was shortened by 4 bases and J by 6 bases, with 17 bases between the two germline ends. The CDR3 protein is CASSPQERGSQPQHF. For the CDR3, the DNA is TGTGCCAGCAGCCCCCAAGAGAGGGGGAGTCAGCCCCAGCATTTT.

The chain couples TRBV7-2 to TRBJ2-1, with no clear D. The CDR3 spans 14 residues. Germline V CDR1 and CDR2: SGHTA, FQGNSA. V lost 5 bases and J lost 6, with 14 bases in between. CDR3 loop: CASSTLFQANEQFF. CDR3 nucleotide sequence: TGTGCCAGCAGCACCCTTTTCCAGGCCAATGAGCAGTTCTTC.

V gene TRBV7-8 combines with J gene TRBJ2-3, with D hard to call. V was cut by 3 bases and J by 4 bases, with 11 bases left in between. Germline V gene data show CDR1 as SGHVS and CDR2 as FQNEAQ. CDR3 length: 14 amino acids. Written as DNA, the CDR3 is TGTGCCAGCAGCTTGTTGGTTAGTGCAGATACGCAGTATTTT. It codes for CASSLLVSADTQYF.

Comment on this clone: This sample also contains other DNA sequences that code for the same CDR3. The CDR3 coding sequence is TGTGCCACCAGCAGAGATTGGGACAGGGGCCATCAGCCCCAGCATTTT. It translates to CATSRDWDRGHQPQHF. The chain carries TRBV15 and TRBJ1-5, with 10 bases lining up with TRBD1. The CDR3 has 16 residues. The germline V gene has CDR1 LNHNV and CDR2 YYDKDF (reference sequence). V gave up 0 bases and J gave up 5 bases; unmatched junction bases: 4.

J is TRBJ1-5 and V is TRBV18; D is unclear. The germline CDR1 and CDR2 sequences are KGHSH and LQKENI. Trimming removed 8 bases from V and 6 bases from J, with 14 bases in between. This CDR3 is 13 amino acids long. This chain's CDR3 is CASNHGGIQPQHF. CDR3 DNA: TGTGCCAGCAATCACGGAGGGATTCAGCCCCAGCATTTT.

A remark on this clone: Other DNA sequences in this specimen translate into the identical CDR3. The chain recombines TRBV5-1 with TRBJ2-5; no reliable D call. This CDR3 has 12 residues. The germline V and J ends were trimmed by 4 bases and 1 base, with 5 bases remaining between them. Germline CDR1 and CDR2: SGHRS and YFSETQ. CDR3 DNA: TGCGCCAGCAGCCTAACCCAAGAGACCCAGTACTTC. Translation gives CASSLTQETQYF. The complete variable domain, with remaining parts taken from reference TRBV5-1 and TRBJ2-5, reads KAGVTQTPRYLIKTRGQQVTLSCSPISGHRSVSWYQQTPGQGLQFLFEYFSETQRNKGNFPGRFSGRQFSNSRSEMNVSTLELGDSALYLCASSLTQETQYFGPGTRLLVL.

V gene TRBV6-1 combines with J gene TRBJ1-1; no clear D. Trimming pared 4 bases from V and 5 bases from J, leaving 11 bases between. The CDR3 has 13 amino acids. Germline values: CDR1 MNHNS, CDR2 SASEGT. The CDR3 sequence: CASSASGWTEAFF. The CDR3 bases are TGTGCCAGCAGTGCTTCCGGCTGGACTGAAGCTTTCTTT.

CDR3 sequence reads: CASRRTGTPGDEQYF. Here the CDR3 DNA reads TGTGCCAGCAGGAGAACCGGGACTCCGGGCGACGAGCAGTACTTC. The genes are TRBV6-5 and TRBJ2-7; possibly TRBD2 for D (6 bases). The CDR3 spans 15 residues. CDR1 and CDR2 (germline): MNHEY, SVGAGI. Trimming shortened V by 6 bases and J by 5 bases, and 20 bases separated the two germline ends.

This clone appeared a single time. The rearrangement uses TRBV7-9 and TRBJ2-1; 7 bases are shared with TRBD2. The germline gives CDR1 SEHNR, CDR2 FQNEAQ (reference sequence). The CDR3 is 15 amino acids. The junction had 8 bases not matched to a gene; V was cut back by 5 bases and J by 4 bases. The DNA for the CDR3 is TGTGCCAGCAGCCCAAGAGCGGGGACGTACAATGAGCAGTTCTTC. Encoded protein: CASSPRAGTYNEQFF.

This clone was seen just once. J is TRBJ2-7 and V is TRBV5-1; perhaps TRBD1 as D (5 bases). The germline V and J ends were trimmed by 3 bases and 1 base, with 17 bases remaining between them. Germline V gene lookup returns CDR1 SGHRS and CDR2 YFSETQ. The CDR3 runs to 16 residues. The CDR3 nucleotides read TGCGCCAGCAGCTCGGCTCAGGGTTTAGGGTCCTACGAGCAGTACTTC. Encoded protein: CASSSAQGLGSYEQYF.

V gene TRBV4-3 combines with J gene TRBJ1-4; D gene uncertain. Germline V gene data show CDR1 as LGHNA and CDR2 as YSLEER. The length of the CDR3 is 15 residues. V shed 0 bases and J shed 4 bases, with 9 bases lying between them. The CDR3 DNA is TGCGCCAGCAGCCAAGATAAACGGTATAATGAAAAACTGTTTTTT. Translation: CASSQDKRYNEKLFF.

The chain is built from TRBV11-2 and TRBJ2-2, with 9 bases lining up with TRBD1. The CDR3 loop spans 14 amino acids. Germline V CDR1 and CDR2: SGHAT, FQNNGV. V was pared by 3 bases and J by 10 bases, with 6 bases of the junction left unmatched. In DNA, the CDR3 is TGTGCCAGCAGCTTTACAGGGGGCTCGGAGGAGCTGTTTTTT. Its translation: CASSFTGGSEELFF.

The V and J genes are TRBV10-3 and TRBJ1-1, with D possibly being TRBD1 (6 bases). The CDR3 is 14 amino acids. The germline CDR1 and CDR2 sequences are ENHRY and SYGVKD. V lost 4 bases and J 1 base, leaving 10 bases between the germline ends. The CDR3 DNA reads TGTGCCATCAGTGCCCAACAGGGGAACACTGAAGCTTTCTTT. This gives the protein CAISAQQGNTEAFF.